This TCR beta chain originates from a study of cytomegalovirus exposure and HLA in healthy donors. Amplification used 60 Vbeta primers and 13 Jbeta primers. The assay was immunoSEQ multiplex PCR, and TCRdb's table has in-frame clones only and misses some. The data contain 100,000 to 150,000 clones, roughly 18% of them singletons. The CDR3 extends over 15 amino acids. Trimming pared 1 base from V and 0 bases from J, leaving 9 bases between. Germline CDR1 is SGDLS and CDR2 is YYNGEE. The chain carries TRBV9 and TRBJ2-3, with TRBD2 as a possible D gene (6 bases). The TCR was taken from a female donor in good health and CMV-seropositive. The source material was PBMCs. CDR3 in DNA: TGTGCCAGCAGCGTATCGGGAGCTAGCACAGATACGCAGTATTTT. Its translation is CASSVSGASTDTQYF.